The 2 T cell receptor beta chains given below trace back to one sample, sequenced in a study of T cell changes during pregnancy in multiple sclerosis. This table comes from immunoSEQ multiplex PCR, and its TCRdb copy is limited to in-frame clones, with some not included. This sample has under 110,000 clones, with roughly 89% found just once. The sample consisted of peripheral blood, taken before pregnancy. The receptors stem from a female donor with multiple sclerosis, enrolled in a pregnancy study.

The gene calls are TRBV5-1 and TRBJ1-1; D perhaps matches TRBD1 (6 bases). V lost 0 bases and J lost 11, with 17 bases in between. The CDR3 covers 14 residues. Looked up from germline, CDR1 is SGHRS and CDR2 is YFSETQ. CDR3 in DNA: TGCGCCAGCAGCTTGGGACAGGACAATAAGGTCGCTTTCTTT. Translated: CASSLGQDNKVAFF.

The rearrangement joins TRBV19 to TRBJ2-7, with D possibly TRBD2 on 7 matching bases. Germline V gene sequence: CDR1 LNHDA, CDR2 SQIVND (reference sequence). V lost 2 bases and J lost 2, with 16 bases in between. The CDR3 is made up of 16 amino acids. The CDR3 loop is CASSISFGGQTYEQYF. CDR3 coding DNA: TGTGCCAGTAGTATAAGCTTCGGGGGGCAGACCTACGAGCAGTACTTC.